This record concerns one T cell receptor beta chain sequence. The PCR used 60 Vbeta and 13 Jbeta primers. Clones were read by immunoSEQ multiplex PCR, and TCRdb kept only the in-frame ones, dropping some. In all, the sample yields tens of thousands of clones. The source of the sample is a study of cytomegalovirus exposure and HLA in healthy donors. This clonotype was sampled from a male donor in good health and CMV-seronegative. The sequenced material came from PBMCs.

In DNA form, the CDR3 reads TGTGCCAGCAGAGTCAGGGGGCAGAACACTGAAGCTTTCTTT. It codes for CASRVRGQNTEAFF. This chain joins TRBV2 and TRBJ1-1, with 8 bases that match TRBD1. Germline trimming cut 6 bases from V and 1 base from J; bases unmatched to any gene: 4. The CDR3 spans 14 residues. Germline V CDR1 and CDR2: SNHLY, FYNNEI.